This T cell receptor beta chain emerged from a study of shared clonotypes between healthy human individuals. This CDR3 has 16 amino acids. The germline gives CDR1 MDHEN, CDR2 SYDVKM. Trimming pared 2 bases from V and 2 bases from J, leaving 15 bases between. Clones were sequenced by immunoSEQ multiplex PCR, and TCRdb holds only the in-frame ones, with some missing. The sample contains approximately 980,000 clones, 76% of which appear only once. V and J are TRBV28 and TRBJ2-5, with a weak D call TRBD2 (6 bases). This sequence originates from a man between 18 and 35 years old in good health. Sequenced material: memory CD4+ T cells sorted from blood. The subset: CD45RA-negative fraction. This CDR3 reads CASSLGGLYLQETQYF. The CDR3, as DNA: TGTGCCAGCAGTTTAGGGGGACTCTATTTACAAGAGACCCAGTACTTC.